These T cell receptor beta chains were read from a single sample in a study of beta chain features in type 1 diabetes. Method: immunoSEQ multiplex PCR; TCRdb's copy keeps in-frame clones and lacks some. The sample has some 230,000 clones; over 8.5% are singletons. The sequencing input was naive CD4+ T cells from blood. These receptors came from a woman aged 18-35 years in good health. Each CDR3 is given with its conserved first and last residue. Fields, in order: V gene, CDR3 length, D gene, clone size, J gene, CDR3 DNA, CDR3 protein. D genes are given only for firm matches. Part of the rows lack a size; the others show once, few, many or a class for expanded clones.

V gene: TRBV7-2
CDR3 length: 13
D gene: .
clone size: few
J gene: TRBJ2-7
CDR3 DNA: TGTGCCAGCAGCCCACTAGCCTTCTACGAGCAGTACTTC
CDR3 protein: CASSPLAFYEQYF

V gene: TRBV13
CDR3 length: 17
D gene: .
clone size: .
J gene: TRBJ2-3
CDR3 DNA: TGTGCCAGCAGCTTAGCGTTGGGGAGTTCCACATTGGATACGCAGTATTTT
CDR3 protein: CASSLALGSSTLDTQYF

V gene: TRBV30
CDR3 length: 13
D gene: .
clone size: few
J gene: TRBJ1-4
CDR3 DNA: TGTGCCTGGGGTAAAGGGCAGGGTGAAAAACTGTTTTTT
CDR3 protein: CAWGKGQGEKLFF

V gene: TRBV2
CDR3 length: 11
D gene: .
clone size: .
J gene: TRBJ1-1
CDR3 DNA: TGTGCCAGCAGTAACAGGTTAAAAGCTTTCTTT
CDR3 protein: CASSNRLKAFF

V gene: TRBV19
CDR3 length: 14
D gene: .
clone size: few
J gene: TRBJ1-5
CDR3 DNA: TGTGCCAGTAGCAACAGGGACAGCAATCAGCCCCAGCATTTT
CDR3 protein: CASSNRDSNQPQHF

V gene: TRBV30
CDR3 length: 13
D gene: .
clone size: few
J gene: TRBJ1-1
CDR3 DNA: TGTGCCCAGGAGACAGTCCTGGGCACTGAAGCTTTCTTT
CDR3 protein: CAQETVLGTEAFF

V gene: TRBV14
CDR3 length: 20
D gene: TRBD1
clone size: .
J gene: TRBJ2-5
CDR3 DNA: TGTGCCAGCAGCCAAGATACTCGGGACAGGGGAGAGAGTACCGGAGAGACCCAGTACTTC
CDR3 protein: CASSQDTRDRGESTGETQYF

V gene: TRBV5-4
CDR3 length: 14
D gene: .
clone size: .
J gene: TRBJ1-1
CDR3 DNA: TGTGCCAGCAGCTTGGTGGGCAGGGTTGCTGAAGCTTTCTTT
CDR3 protein: CASSLVGRVAEAFF

V gene: TRBV5-1
CDR3 length: 14
D gene: TRBD1
clone size: few
J gene: TRBJ1-1
CDR3 DNA: TGCGCCAGCAGCCTCCGGGACAGGGGAGCTGAAGCTTTCTTT
CDR3 protein: CASSLRDRGAEAFF

V gene: TRBV29-1
CDR3 length: 11
D gene: .
clone size: .
J gene: TRBJ2-5
CDR3 DNA: TGCAGCGTAAGGACAGGGAGGGAGCAGTACTTC
CDR3 protein: CSVRTGREQYF

V gene: TRBV29-1
CDR3 length: 12
D gene: .
clone size: .
J gene: TRBJ1-2
CDR3 DNA: TGCAGCCACCTTTCGGTTCTCTATGGCTACACCTTC
CDR3 protein: CSHLSVLYGYTF

V gene: TRBV28
CDR3 length: 15
D gene: TRBD1
clone size: .
J gene: TRBJ2-1
CDR3 DNA: TGTGCCACCTGCAGCCCGGGACAGGTGTACAATGAGCAGTTCTTC
CDR3 protein: CATCSPGQVYNEQFF

V gene: TRBV2
CDR3 length: 18
D gene: TRBD1
clone size: few
J gene: TRBJ1-2
CDR3 DNA: TGTGCCAGCAGTGAATTTCCGACAGGGGGGAGGATCCACTATGGCTACACCTTC
CDR3 protein: CASSEFPTGGRIHYGYTF

V gene: TRBV5-6
CDR3 length: 16
D gene: TRBD2
clone size: few
J gene: TRBJ2-3
CDR3 DNA: TGTGCCAGCAGCTTCGGACTAGCGGGAGGCACAGATACGCAGTATTTT
CDR3 protein: CASSFGLAGGTDTQYF

V gene: TRBV28
CDR3 length: 15
D gene: .
clone size: .
J gene: TRBJ2-5
CDR3 DNA: TGTGCCAGCAGTTTACAGGGGTACGGGTGGAGGACCCAGTACTTC
CDR3 protein: CASSLQGYGWRTQYF

V gene: TRBV4-2
CDR3 length: 17
D gene: TRBD2
clone size: .
J gene: TRBJ2-7
CDR3 DNA: TGTGCCAGCAGCCCCCGGGTAGCGGGAGGGCCCCCCTACGAGCAGTACTTC
CDR3 protein: CASSPRVAGGPPYEQYF

V gene: TRBV18
CDR3 length: 12
D gene: .
clone size: .
J gene: TRBJ2-5
CDR3 DNA: TGTGCCAGCTCACCTGGGCCGGAGACCCAGTACTTC
CDR3 protein: CASSPGPETQYF

V gene: TRBV9
CDR3 length: 13
D gene: .
clone size: .
J gene: TRBJ2-1
CDR3 DNA: TGTGCCAGCAGCGTACCAACATCCTCCGAGCAGTTCTTC
CDR3 protein: CASSVPTSSEQFF

V gene: TRBV28
CDR3 length: 14
D gene: TRBD2
clone size: .
J gene: TRBJ2-3
CDR3 DNA: TGTGCCAGCATAGGGGCGGGAGGCACAGATACGCAGTATTTT
CDR3 protein: CASIGAGGTDTQYF

V gene: TRBV5-6
CDR3 length: 13
D gene: .
clone size: few
J gene: TRBJ1-5
CDR3 DNA: TGTGCCAGCAGCTTGGGCTCCGGGTCAGCCCAGCATTTT
CDR3 protein: CASSLGSGSAQHF

V gene: TRBV7-9
CDR3 length: 15
D gene: TRBD2
clone size: few
J gene: TRBJ2-7
CDR3 DNA: TGTGCCAGCAGCCCTCGACTAGCGGCTACCTACGAGCAGTACTTC
CDR3 protein: CASSPRLAATYEQYF

V gene: TRBV13
CDR3 length: 13
D gene: .
clone size: few
J gene: TRBJ1-1
CDR3 DNA: TGTGCCAGCAGCTCAGGGGCGAACACTGAAGCTTTCTTT
CDR3 protein: CASSSGANTEAFF

V gene: TRBV10-2
CDR3 length: 15
D gene: .
clone size: few
J gene: TRBJ1-4
CDR3 DNA: TGCGCCAGCAGTGGTAATGGGGGGAGCAATGAAAAACTGTTTTTT
CDR3 protein: CASSGNGGSNEKLFF

V gene: TRBV21-1
CDR3 length: 13
D gene: .
clone size: few
J gene: TRBJ1-6
CDR3 DNA: TGTGCCAGCAGCAAAGGAACTGTCGGGTCCCTCCACTTT
CDR3 protein: CASSKGTVGSLHF

V gene: TRBV18
CDR3 length: 18
D gene: TRBD1
clone size: few
J gene: TRBJ1-2
CDR3 DNA: TGTGCCAGCTCACCAATTGTGGGACAGGGAGTTTCTAACTATGGCTACACCTTC
CDR3 protein: CASSPIVGQGVSNYGYTF

V gene: TRBV9
CDR3 length: 16
D gene: TRBD2
clone size: .
J gene: TRBJ2-2
CDR3 DNA: TGTGCCAGCAGCGGGGGACTAGCGGGATTCACCGGGGAGCTGTTTTTT
CDR3 protein: CASSGGLAGFTGELFF

V gene: TRBV5-4
CDR3 length: 16
D gene: TRBD1
clone size: .
J gene: TRBJ1-1
CDR3 DNA: TGTGCCAGCAGCCCGACTGCCGGACAGGGGAACACTGAAGCTTTCTTT
CDR3 protein: CASSPTAGQGNTEAFF

V gene: TRBV19
CDR3 length: 16
D gene: .
clone size: few
J gene: TRBJ2-6
CDR3 DNA: TGTGCCAGTAACCCGGTGCCAAGCTCTGGGGCCAACGTCCTGACTTTC
CDR3 protein: CASNPVPSSGANVLTF

V gene: TRBV6-4
CDR3 length: 15
D gene: .
clone size: few
J gene: TRBJ2-3
CDR3 DNA: TGTGCCAGCAATCAGGGCAGGTTGGGCACAGATACGCAGTATTTT
CDR3 protein: CASNQGRLGTDTQYF